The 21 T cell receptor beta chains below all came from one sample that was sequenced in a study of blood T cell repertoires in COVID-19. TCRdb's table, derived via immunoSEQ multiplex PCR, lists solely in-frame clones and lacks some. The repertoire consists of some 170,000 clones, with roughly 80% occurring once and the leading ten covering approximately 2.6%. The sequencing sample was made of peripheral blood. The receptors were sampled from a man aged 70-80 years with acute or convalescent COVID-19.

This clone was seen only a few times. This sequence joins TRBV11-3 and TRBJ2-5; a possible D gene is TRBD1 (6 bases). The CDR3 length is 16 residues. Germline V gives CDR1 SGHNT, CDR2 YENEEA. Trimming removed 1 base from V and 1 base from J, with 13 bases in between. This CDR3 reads CASSLGATGIQETQYF. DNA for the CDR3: TGTGCCAGCAGCTTAGGTGCCACAGGGATCCAAGAGACCCAGTACTTC.

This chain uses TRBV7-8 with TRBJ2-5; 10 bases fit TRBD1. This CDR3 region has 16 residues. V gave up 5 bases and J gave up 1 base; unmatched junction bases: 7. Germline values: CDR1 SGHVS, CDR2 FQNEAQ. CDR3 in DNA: TGTGCCAGCAGCCCGCGGGACAGGGGTTTCCAAGAGACCCAGTACTTC. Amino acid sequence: CASSPRDRGFQETQYF.

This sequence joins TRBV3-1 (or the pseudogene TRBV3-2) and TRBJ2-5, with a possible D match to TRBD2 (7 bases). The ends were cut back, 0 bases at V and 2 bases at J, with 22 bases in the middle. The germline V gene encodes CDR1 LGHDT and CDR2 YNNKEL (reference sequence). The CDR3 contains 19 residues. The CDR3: CASSQEPSGGTQGQETQYF. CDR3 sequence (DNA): TGTGCCAGCAGCCAAGAGCCTAGCGGCGGGACACAGGGACAAGAGACCCAGTACTTC.

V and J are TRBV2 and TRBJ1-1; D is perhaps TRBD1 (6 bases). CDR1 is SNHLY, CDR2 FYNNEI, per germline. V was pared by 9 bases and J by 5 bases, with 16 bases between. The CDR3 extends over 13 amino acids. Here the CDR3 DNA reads TGTGCCAGTCGTGAAGGGGGGGTGACTGAAGCTTTCTTT. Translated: CASREGGVTEAFF.

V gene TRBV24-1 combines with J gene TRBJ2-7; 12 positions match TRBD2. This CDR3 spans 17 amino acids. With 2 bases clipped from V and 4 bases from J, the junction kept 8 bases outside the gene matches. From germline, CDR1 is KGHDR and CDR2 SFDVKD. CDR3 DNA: TGTGCCACCAGTGATTGGCTGACTAGCGGGAGTTTGTACGAGCAGTACTTC. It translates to CATSDWLTSGSLYEQYF.

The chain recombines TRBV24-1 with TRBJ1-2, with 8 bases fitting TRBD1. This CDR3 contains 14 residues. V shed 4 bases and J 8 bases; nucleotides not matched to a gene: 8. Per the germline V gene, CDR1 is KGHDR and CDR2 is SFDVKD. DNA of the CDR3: TGTGCCACCAGTGACAGGGGGCGAAACTTCGGCTACACCTTC. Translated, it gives CATSDRGRNFGYTF.

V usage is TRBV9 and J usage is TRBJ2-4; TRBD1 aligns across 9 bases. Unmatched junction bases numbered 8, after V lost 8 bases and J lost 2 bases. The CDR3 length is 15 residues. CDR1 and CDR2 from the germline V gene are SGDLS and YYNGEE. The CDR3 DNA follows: TGTGCCAGTACCCCGGACAGGGGTTCCAAAAACATTCAGTACTTC. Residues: CASTPDRGSKNIQYF.

CDR3 in amino acids: CASSLNGPGNQPQHF. The CDR3 nucleotides are TGTGCCAGCAGTTTAAATGGACCGGGAAATCAGCCCCAGCATTTT. The chain joins TRBV28 to TRBJ1-5; D gene uncertain. Germline V gene lookup returns CDR1 MDHEN and CDR2 SYDVKM. Trimming took 2 bases from V and 4 from J, leaving 12 bases between them. The CDR3 is 15 residues long.

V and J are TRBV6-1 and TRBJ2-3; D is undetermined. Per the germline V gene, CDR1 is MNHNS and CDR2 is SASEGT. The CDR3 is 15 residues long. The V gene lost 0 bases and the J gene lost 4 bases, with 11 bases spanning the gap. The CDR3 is CASSEALRRADTQYF. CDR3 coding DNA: TGTGCCAGCAGTGAAGCGCTCAGGCGCGCAGATACGCAGTATTTT.

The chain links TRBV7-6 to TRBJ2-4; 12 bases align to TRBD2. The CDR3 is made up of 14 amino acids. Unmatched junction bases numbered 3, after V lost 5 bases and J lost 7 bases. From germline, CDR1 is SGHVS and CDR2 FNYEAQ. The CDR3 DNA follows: TGTGCCAGCAGCCAAGGGACTAGCGGGAACATTCAGTACTTC. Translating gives CASSQGTSGNIQYF.

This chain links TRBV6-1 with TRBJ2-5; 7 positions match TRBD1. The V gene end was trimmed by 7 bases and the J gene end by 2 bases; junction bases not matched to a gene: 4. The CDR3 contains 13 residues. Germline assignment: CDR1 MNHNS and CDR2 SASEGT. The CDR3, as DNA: TGTGCCAGCACTAGGGACAGACAAGAGACCCAGTACTTC. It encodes CASTRDRQETQYF.

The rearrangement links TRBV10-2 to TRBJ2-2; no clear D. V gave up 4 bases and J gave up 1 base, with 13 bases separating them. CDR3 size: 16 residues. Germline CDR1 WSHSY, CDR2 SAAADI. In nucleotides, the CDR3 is TGCGCCAGCAGTGGATTTGGCCAGGTGAACACCGGGGAGCTGTTTTTT. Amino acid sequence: CASSGFGQVNTGELFF.

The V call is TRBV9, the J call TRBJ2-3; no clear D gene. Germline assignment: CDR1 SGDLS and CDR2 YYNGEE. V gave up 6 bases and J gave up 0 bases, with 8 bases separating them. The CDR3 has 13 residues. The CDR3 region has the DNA TGTGCCAGCAACCGGGTTAGCACAGATACGCAGTATTTT. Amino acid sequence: CASNRVSTDTQYF.

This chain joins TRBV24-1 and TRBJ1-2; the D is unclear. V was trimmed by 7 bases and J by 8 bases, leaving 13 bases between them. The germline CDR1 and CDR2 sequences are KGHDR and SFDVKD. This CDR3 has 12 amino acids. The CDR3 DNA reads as TGTGCCACCAGCACCCAAGGAGCCGGCTACACCTTC. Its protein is CATSTQGAGYTF.

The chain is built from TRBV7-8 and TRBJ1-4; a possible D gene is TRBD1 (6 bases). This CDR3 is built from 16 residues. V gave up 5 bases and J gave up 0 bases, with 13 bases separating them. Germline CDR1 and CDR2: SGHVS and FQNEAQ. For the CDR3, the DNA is TGTGCCAGCAGCACAGGACAGTTTGCAACTAATGAAAAACTGTTTTTT. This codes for CASSTGQFATNEKLFF.

CDR3 nucleotide sequence: TGTGCCAGCAGTGGGGGACTAGCGGTAAGCTCCTACAATGAGCAGTTCTTC. It codes for CASSGGLAVSSYNEQFF. The chain recombines TRBV6-1 with TRBJ2-1, with 11 bases matching TRBD2. This CDR3 spans 17 amino acids. With V trimmed by 4 bases and J by 0 bases, 5 bases remained unmatched. The germline CDR1 and CDR2 sequences are MNHNS and SASEGT.

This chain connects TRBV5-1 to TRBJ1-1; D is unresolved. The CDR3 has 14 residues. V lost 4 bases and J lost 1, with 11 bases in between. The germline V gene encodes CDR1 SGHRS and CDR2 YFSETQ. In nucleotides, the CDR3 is TGCGCCAGCAGCCGGGCCGCGGGGAACACTGAAGCTTTCTTT. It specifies CASSRAAGNTEAFF.

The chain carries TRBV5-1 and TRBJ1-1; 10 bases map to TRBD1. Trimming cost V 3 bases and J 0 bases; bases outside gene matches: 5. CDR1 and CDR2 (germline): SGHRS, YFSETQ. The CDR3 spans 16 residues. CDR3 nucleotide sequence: TGCGCCAGCAGCTGGGACAGGGGCGAAATGAACACTGAAGCTTTCTTT. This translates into CASSWDRGEMNTEAFF.

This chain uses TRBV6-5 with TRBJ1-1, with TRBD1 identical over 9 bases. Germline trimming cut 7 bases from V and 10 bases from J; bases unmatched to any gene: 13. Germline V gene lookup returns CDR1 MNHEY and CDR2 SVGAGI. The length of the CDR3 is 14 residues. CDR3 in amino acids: CASIAPDRGKRAFF. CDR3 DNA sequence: TGTGCCAGCATCGCCCCGGACAGGGGTAAGAGAGCTTTCTTT.

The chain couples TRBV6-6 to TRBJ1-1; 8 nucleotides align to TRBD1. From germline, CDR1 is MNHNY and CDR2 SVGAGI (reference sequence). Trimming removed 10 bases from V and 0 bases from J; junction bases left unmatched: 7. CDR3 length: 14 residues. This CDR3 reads CATRQGLMNTEAFF. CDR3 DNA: TGTGCCACGAGACAGGGGCTCATGAACACTGAAGCTTTCTTT.

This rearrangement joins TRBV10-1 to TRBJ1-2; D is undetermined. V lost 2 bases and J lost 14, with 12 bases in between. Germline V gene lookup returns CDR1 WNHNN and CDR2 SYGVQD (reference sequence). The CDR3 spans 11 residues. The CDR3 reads CASSEQITNTF. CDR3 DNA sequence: TGCGCCAGCAGTGAGCAGATAACGAATACCTTC.